Shown below are 2 T cell receptor beta chains from a single sample sequenced in a study of glioma-infiltrating T cells after dendritic cell vaccination (dated by TCRdb to 2016 to 2018). Library preparation was by the immunoSEQ multiplex PCR assay. TCRdb obtained this table from immuneACCESS and retained in-frame rearrangements with V and J assigned. These tables miss some clones; where compared with another copy, unresolved V genes account for less than half of the shortfall, and the remainder is unexplained. The sample table lists about 95,000 clones, under 90% of them with a count of one. The leading ten clones occupy less than 3% of the sample. The source material was blood, sampled before dendritic cell vaccination. The origin of the receptors is a human donor with glioblastoma.

The chain uses TRBV19 and TRBJ1-2; 11 bases are a match to TRBD1. V shed 6 bases, J shed 6 bases, and the junction held 9 bases outside the gene matches. Per germline, CDR1 LNHDA and CDR2 SQIVND (reference sequence). CDR3 length equals 15 residues. The CDR3 sequence: CASSIGQGAKDGYTF. CDR3 nucleotides: TGTGCCAGTAGCATCGGACAGGGGGCGAAAGATGGCTACACCTTC.

This chain connects TRBV6-1 to TRBJ1-2; D is possibly TRBD1 (5 bases). V shed 2 bases and J shed 7 bases, with 8 bases lying between them. Per the germline V gene, CDR1 is MNHNS and CDR2 is SASEGT. This CDR3 comprises 12 residues. CDR3 residues: CASSEIGVGYTF. Here the CDR3 DNA reads TGTGCCAGCAGTGAAATAGGGGTTGGCTACACCTTC.